This T cell receptor beta chain comes out of a study of regulatory T cells in long-lasting Graves disease. Whole-study context: Duration of antithyroid drug therapy among newly diagnosed Graves' patients was under 3 months.

The sample holds many counts of this clonotype. What it binds is not known. CDR1 MDHEN and CDR2 SYDVKM come from the germline V gene. After removal of 11 bases from V and 6 bases from J, the junction contained 11 bases not matched to a gene. CDR3 length: 13 residues. Specified time point: newly diagnosed GD, antithyroid drugs for less than 3 months. PBMCs provided the RNA from which the TCR library was made. Findings and limits, study-wide: The researchers studied only peripheral blood, not thyroid tissue. Patients with persistent disease showed a bias toward TRBV28, TRBJ1-2 and TRBJ2-5.

Through Arm-PCR of CDR3 regions and iRepertoire HTBI primers, TCR beta libraries were built. Each CDR3 protein is one row after TCRdb ran MiXCR on the multiplex PCR reads. The table includes 540,000 or so distinct CDR3 sequences, around an eighth detected once. The data also belong to a second study, concerning T cells in Graves' hyperthyroidism and ophthalmopathy.

This clonotype originated in a man aged 25 to 40 with Graves disease. This sequence joins TRBV28 and TRBJ2-7; 9 nucleotides match TRBD2. Sequenced here: peripheral blood mononuclear cells (PBMCs), sampled at new diagnosis, from a patient treated with antithyroid drugs. In DNA form, the CDR3 reads TGTGCCGGTCAAAGCGGGAGGTTTAGCGAGCAGTACTTC. Translation gives CAGQSGRFSEQYF.